This T cell receptor beta chain originates from a study of CD8 T cells in Susac syndrome. Study-wide results and limits: That the number of individuals in its TCR sequencing and HLA analysis was relatively small was acknowledged by the study.

Remarks on this clonotype: Its target is unknown.

J was trimmed by 8 bases and V by 0 bases; bases with no gene match: 6. The V gene's germline CDR1 is DFQATT and CDR2 SNEGSKA (reference sequence). The CDR3 covers 15 residues. Random-hexamer reverse transcription was applied to roughly 0.5 to 1 ug RNA. Coverage of TCR beta CDR3 amplification by immunoSEQ multiplex PCR extended to 54 Vbeta and 13 Jbeta. TCRdb passed the immunoSEQ multiplex PCR reads through MiXCR, listing each CDR3 protein once. The profile covers 71,000 or so distinct CDR3 sequences, with 85% to 95% appearing a single time and approximately 0.15% taken by the ten largest. Negative isolation yielded the CD8+ and CD4+ T cells, while FACS enriched the TEMRA cells.

Sequencing was performed on CD4+ T cells from PBMCs. J is TRBJ1-6 and V is TRBV20-1; 8 bases fit TRBD1. This sequence originates from a human donor with Susac syndrome. CDR3 nucleotide sequence: TGCAGTGCTAGAGATAGGCAGGGGGCTTATTCACCCCTCCACTTT. Protein: CSARDRQGAYSPLHF.